This T cell receptor beta chain was obtained from a study of T cells in Graves' hyperthyroidism and ophthalmopathy (dated 2019 in TCRdb). As for the study more broadly: Peripheral blood samples were taken at initial diagnosis, before any treatment was given. An independent validation cohort of under 20 hyperthyroidism patients and about 16 patients who later progressed to ophthalmopathy tested prospective prediction of ophthalmopathy. After sampling, hyperthyroidism patients received methimazole starting at 30 mg daily, and ophthalmopathy patients received high-dose intravenous methylprednisolone. The 100 or so discovery patients were randomly split 7:3 into training and test sets. In addition, the study compared T-cell repertoires in thyroid tissue and in blood from six Graves' hyperthyroidism patients. To identify distinguishing TCR V-J signatures, a discovery cohort of around 100 patients was used, comprising some 45 with Graves' ophthalmopathy and roughly 60 with stable Graves' hyperthyroidism. The paper describes TCR Vbeta CDR3 sequencing of 130 to 150 peripheral blood samples, made up of some 40 ophthalmopathy patients, roughly 80 hyperthyroidism patients and 17 progressor patients. Overall study outcomes, separate from this receptor: In validation, the model predicted progression to ophthalmopathy a median of roughly 6.5 months before onset, with over 55% sensitivity and 72.22% specificity. Blood samples also contained most of the expanded thyroid clonotypes (frequency above 0.001), which suggests that blood repertoires may reflect thyroid immune responses. Sample size was not statistically predetermined, and blinding of investigators to group allocation was not performed. A model built on a 13 V-J signature distinguished ophthalmopathy from stable hyperthyroidism, reaching roughly 88% sensitivity and around 81% specificity in cross-validation and 80%/75% in testing.

This clonotype was recorded many times. It has no known antigen specificity. No per-base quality is available; no much larger clone lies one base away. Taken from the germline V gene, the CDR1 and CDR2 loops are KGHSH and LQKENI. The CDR3 runs 15 residues from the cysteine to the phenylalanine. Of the read, only the CDR3 DNA is kept; its 45 bases are in frame from base 1. V is pruned by 3 bases and J by 3 bases, leaving 3 bases of the junction without a gene match. Hyperthyroidism patients were aged 18 to 65 years and newly diagnosed, with disease duration of less than 2 months. Exclusion was applied to patients with uncontrolled infections, other autoimmune diseases, pregnancy or lactation. Diagnoses were based on clinical symptoms, serum thyroxine and TRAb, thyroid ultrasound and orbital computed tomography. For progressor patients, blood was drawn at the first diagnosis of hyperthyroidism, before any ophthalmopathy symptoms had appeared. Ficoll-Paque density gradient centrifugation was used to isolate PBMCs from approximately 10 ml of fresh peripheral blood. Progressor patients were initially diagnosed with Graves' hyperthyroidism and developed ophthalmopathy during follow-up. Total RNA was extracted with Trizol reagent, and quality was checked on an Agilent 2100 Bioanalyzer.

Amplification of TCR beta CDR3 regions was carried out from RNA transcripts. A first-round RT-PCR of the TCR CDR3 used the HTBI primer set with the Qiagen OneStep RT-PCR kit. The libraries were constructed in a second round of multiplex PCR and then size-selected and purified. The libraries were sequenced on an Illumina HiSeq2000 using paired-end 100 bp reads. In the source study's methods: Raw data were processed with SOAPnuke, discarding reads with adapters, uncalled bases, mean Phred below 15, or no exact constant-primer or identifier match. High-quality paired reads were merged with COPE v1.2.5, and unique nucleotide sequences were defined as clonotypes. MiTCR v1.1 was used to align the clonotypes against IMGT TRBV, TRBD and TRBJ reference segments. Only V-J combinations with frequency above 0.0001, covering 99.2% of repertoires, were analysed. The TCS score was defined as the ratio of F50 (clonal expansion) to E x V (chaos), calculated using BLOSUM62-based TCRdist between CDR3 peptides within each V-J. Welch's t-statistics and random forest reduced fewer than 600 V-J features to 13, which were used in a naive Bayes classifier (R e1071). TCRdb's own reprocessing of the public reads used fastp at Q25 and MiXCR and kept productive beta chains. Rows with a matching CDR3 protein are joined into one entry that keeps the most common DNA and genes. What appears here as the V and J calls and clone size reflects TCRdb's work, not the paper's. Here the sample has hundreds of thousands of distinct CDR3 sequences; about 19% occur a single time. In total, the top ten clones hold 16% of the sample.

The receptor comes from a woman aged 45-65 years with Graves' hyperthyroidism that later progressed to Graves' ophthalmopathy. The sequence joins TRBV18 to TRBJ1-1; TRBD1 matches 11 bases in the middle. The sequencing input was blood. The DNA is as follows: TGTGCCAGCTCACCGGGACAGGGGGTTGACACTGAAGCTTTCTTT. Its protein product is CASSPGQGVDTEAFF. Supplemented by the reference TRBV18 and TRBJ1-1 proteins around the CDR3, the complete variable domain is NAGVMQNPRHLVRRRGQEARLRCSPMKGHSHVYWYRQLPEEGLKFMVYLQKENIIDESGMPKERFSAEFPKEGPSILRIQQVVRGDSAAYFCASSPGQGVDTEAFFGQGTRLTVV.